The 11 T cell receptor beta chains below were found in one sample sequenced in a study of tumor and adjacent non-tumor tissue in lung cancer. RNA was extracted from bulk tissue without any cell sorting. Three rounds of nested PCR, following a modified ARM-PCR protocol, produced the TCRbeta library. TCRdb recomputed calls from the multiplex PCR reads with MiXCR, one row per CDR3 protein. Here the sample spans about 75,000 distinct CDR3 sequences, around 74% being singletons. The sample was lung tumor tissue. These receptors originate from a woman aged 45-65 years with non-small cell lung cancer.

Concerning this clonotype itself: A much larger clone is a single base away; this may be a read error. The chain links TRBV20-1 to TRBJ2-7; D gene unclear. V lost 6 bases to trimming and J lost 7 bases, with 19 bases between them. CDR3 length: 13 residues. In germline, CDR1 is DFQATT, CDR2 SNEGSKA (reference sequence). Here the CDR3 reads CSASESLPQEQYF. The CDR3 nucleotides are TGCAGTGCGTCAGAATCCCTACCCCAGGAGCAGTACTTC.

The chain joins TRBV12-3 or TRBV12-4 to TRBJ2-2, with 7 bases identical to TRBD1. V lost 9 bases to trimming and J lost 7 bases; unmatched junction nucleotides: 14. This CDR3 has 15 amino acids. The CDR3 DNA reads as TGTGCCAGTAGTCCAGGGGACAGCGGCGACGGGGAGCTGTTTTTT. This encodes CASSPGDSGDGELFF.

The chain combines TRBV20-1 with TRBJ1-1; maybe TRBD1 (6 bases). The CDR3 sequence is 15 residues long. The V gene lost 7 bases and the J gene lost 1 base, with 19 bases spanning the gap. The germline V gene encodes CDR1 DFQATT and CDR2 SNEGSKA (reference sequence). Here the CDR3 reads CSVSPGHRANTEAFF. CDR3 DNA: TGCAGTGTTAGCCCGGGACATAGGGCGAACACTGAAGCTTTCTTT.

This clonotype was seen many times. V usage is TRBV6-6 and J usage is TRBJ2-6; TRBD1 is a possible D gene (5 bases). Trimming left V 4 bases short and J 2 bases short, with 12 bases between. Germline CDR1 MNHNY, CDR2 SVGAGI (reference sequence). The CDR3 covers 16 residues. DNA of the CDR3: TGTGCCAGCAGTTCCCAGGGCCCTCCTGGGGCCAACGTCCTGACTTTC. Protein sequence: CASSSQGPPGANVLTF.

This clonotype turned up a few times. A much bigger clone sits one base away, suggesting this may be a read error. This chain links TRBV25-1 with TRBJ1-2, with D perhaps matching TRBD1 (5 bases). The CDR3 runs to 12 residues. Germline CDR1 is MGHDK and CDR2 is SYGVNS. The CDR3 coding sequence is TGTGTCAGCATGGGACCCGCCTATGGCTACACCTTC. Translated, it gives CVSMGPAYGYTF.

In its sample, this clonotype was seen many times. CDR3 region: CASKLDTDTQYF. In nucleotides, the CDR3 is TGTGCCAGCAAACTAGACACAGATACGCAGTATTTT. The chain recombines TRBV6-1 with TRBJ2-3; a weak D match, TRBD2 (5 bases). In germline, CDR1 is MNHNS, CDR2 SASEGT. The length of the CDR3 is 12 residues. V lost 7 bases, J lost 2 bases, and 7 bases lay in between.

In regard to this clonotype: An end of the junction differs from the germline gene, which may be a read error. The rearrangement uses TRBV12-3 or TRBV12-4 and TRBJ2-7; D is ambiguous. The CDR3 totals 14 residues. CDR3 residues: CANSPMDGAYEQYF. CDR3 bases: TGTGCCAACAGCCCCATGGACGGAGCCTACGAGCAGTACTTT.

This chain links TRBV29-1 with TRBJ2-1; 7 bases are shared with TRBD2. Germline V CDR1 and CDR2: SQVTM, ANQGSEA. The CDR3 has 16 amino acids. J was trimmed by 4 bases and V by 3 bases; bases with no gene match: 12. This CDR3 reads CSVDRLTGGSYNEQFF. The CDR3 DNA follows: TGCAGCGTTGATCGCCTAACGGGGGGTTCGTACAATGAGCAGTTCTTC.

The chain carries TRBV5-5 and TRBJ2-4, with 12 nucleotides matching TRBD2. Germline CDR1 reads SGHKS; CDR2 reads YYEKEE (reference sequence). The J segment lost 15 bases and the V segment lost 2 bases, leaving 0 bases of the junction unmatched. The CDR3 has 11 residues. The CDR3 region has the DNA TGTGCCAGCAGCTTACTAGCGGGAGGGTACTTC. Encoded protein: CASSLLAGGYF.

The CDR3 loop is CATTGLADYNEQFF. In DNA, the CDR3 is TGTGCCACAACCGGACTAGCGGATTACAATGAGCAGTTCTTC. The genes are TRBV25-1 and TRBJ2-1, with 10 bases fitting TRBD2. CDR3 length equals 14 residues. Germline assignment: CDR1 MGHDK and CDR2 SYGVNS. V shed 10 bases, J shed 4 bases, and the junction held 7 bases outside the gene matches.

This chain uses TRBV6-2 or TRBV6-3 with TRBJ1-5, with TRBD1 identical over 7 bases. The end of the DNA is better explained by TRBJ2-3, so the J call may be wrong. The CDR3 is 13 amino acids. The germline gives CDR1 MNHEY, CDR2 SVGEGT. As DNA, the CDR3 is TGTGCCAGCATCACCCGAGGGGGCTGGGCCCAGTATTTT. It specifies CASITRGGWAQYF.